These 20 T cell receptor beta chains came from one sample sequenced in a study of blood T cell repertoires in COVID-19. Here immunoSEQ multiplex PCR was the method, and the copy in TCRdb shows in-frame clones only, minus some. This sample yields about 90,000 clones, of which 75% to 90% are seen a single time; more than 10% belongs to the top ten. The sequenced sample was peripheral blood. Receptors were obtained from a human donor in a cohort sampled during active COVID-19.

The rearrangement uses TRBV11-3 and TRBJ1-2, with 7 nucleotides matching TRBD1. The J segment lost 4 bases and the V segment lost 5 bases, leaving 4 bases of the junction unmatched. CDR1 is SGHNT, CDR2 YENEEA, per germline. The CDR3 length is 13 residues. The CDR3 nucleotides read TGTGCCAGCAGCCAGGGGGACCGCTATGGCTACACCTTC. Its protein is CASSQGDRYGYTF. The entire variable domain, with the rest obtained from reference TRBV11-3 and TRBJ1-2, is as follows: EAGVVQSPRYKIIEKKQPVAFWCNPISGHNTLYWYLQNLGQGPELLIRYENEEAVDDSQLPKDRFSAERLKGVDSTLKIQPAELGDSAVYLCASSQGDRYGYTFGSGTRLTVV.

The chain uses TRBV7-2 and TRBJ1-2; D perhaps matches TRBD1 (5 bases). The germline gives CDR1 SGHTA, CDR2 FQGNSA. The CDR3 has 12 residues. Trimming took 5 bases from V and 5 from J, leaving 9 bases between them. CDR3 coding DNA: TGTGCCAGCAGCCCTCAGGGTTATGGCTACACCTTC. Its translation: CASSPQGYGYTF.

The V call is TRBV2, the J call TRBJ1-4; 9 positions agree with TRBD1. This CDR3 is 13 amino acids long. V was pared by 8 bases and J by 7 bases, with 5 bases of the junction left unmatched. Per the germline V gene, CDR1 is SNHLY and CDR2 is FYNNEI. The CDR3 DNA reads TGTGCCAGCGGGGGACAGGGAGGTGAAAAACTGTTTTTT. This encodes CASGGQGGEKLFF.

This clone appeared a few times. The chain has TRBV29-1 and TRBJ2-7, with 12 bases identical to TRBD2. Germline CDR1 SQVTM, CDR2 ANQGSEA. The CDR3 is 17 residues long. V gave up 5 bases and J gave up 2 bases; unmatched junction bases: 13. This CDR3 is CSVCFRTSGVFAYEQYF. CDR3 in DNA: TGCAGCGTTTGTTTCCGGACTAGCGGGGTTTTCGCCTACGAGCAGTACTTC.

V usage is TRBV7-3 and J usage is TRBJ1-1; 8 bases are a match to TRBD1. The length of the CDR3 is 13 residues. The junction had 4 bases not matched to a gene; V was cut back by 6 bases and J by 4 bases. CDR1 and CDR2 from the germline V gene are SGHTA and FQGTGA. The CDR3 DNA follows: TGTGCCAGCAGTTCCGACAGGGGCACTGAAGCTTTCTTT. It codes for CASSSDRGTEAFF.

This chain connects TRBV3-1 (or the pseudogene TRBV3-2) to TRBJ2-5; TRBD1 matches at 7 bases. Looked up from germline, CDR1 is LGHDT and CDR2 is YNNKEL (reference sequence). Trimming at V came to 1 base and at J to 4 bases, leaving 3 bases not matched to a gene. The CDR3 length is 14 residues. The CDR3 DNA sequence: TGTGCCAGCAGCCAAGCACAGGGGATAGAGACCCAGTACTTC. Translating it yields CASSQAQGIETQYF.

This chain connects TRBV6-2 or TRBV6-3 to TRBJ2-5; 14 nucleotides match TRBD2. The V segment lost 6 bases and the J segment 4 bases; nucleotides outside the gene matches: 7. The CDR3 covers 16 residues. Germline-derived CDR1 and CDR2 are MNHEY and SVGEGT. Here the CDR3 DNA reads TGTGCCAGCAGCGAAGGACTAGCGGGAGGCAGAGAGACCCAGTACTTC. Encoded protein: CASSEGLAGGRETQYF.

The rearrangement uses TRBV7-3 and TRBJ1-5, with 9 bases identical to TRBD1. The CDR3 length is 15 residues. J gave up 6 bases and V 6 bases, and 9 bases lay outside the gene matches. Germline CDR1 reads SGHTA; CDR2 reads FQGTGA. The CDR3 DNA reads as TGTGCCAGCAGTCCGACAGGGGGTTTCGGTCAGCCCCAGCATTTT. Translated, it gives CASSPTGGFGQPQHF. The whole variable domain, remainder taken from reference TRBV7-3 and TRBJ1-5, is GAGVSQTPSNKVTEKGKYVELRCDPISGHTALYWYRQSLGQGPEFLIYFQGTGAADDSGLPNDRFFAVRPEGSVSTLKIQRTERGDSAVYLCASSPTGGFGQPQHFGDGTRLSIL.

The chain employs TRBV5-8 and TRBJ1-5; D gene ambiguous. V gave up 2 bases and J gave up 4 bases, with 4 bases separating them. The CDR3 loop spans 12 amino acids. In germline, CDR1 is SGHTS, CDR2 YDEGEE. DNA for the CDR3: TGTGCCAGCAGCTTACTAAATCAGCCCCAGCATTTT. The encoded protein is CASSLLNQPQHF.

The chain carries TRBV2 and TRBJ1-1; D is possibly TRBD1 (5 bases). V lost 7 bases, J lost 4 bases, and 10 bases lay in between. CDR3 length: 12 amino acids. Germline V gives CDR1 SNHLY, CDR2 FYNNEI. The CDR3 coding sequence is TGTGCCAGCAAACAGGTGGTCACTGAAGCTTTCTTT. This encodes CASKQVVTEAFF.

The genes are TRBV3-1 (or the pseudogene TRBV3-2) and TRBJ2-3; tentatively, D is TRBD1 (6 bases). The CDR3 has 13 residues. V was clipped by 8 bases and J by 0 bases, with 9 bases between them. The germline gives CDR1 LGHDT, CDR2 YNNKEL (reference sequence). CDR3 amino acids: CASGTHSTDTQYF. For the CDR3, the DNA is TGTGCCAGCGGGACACATAGCACAGATACGCAGTATTTT.

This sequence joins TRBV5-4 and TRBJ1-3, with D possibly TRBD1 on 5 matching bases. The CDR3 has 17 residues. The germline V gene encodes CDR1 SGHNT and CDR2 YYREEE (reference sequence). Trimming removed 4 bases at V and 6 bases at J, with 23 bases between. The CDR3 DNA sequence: TGTGCCAGCAGCCCCCAGGGTAAGTGGGGTGAAGAAAACACCATATATTTT. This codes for CASSPQGKWGEENTIYF. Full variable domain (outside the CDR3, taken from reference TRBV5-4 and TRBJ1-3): ETGVTQSPTHLIKTRGQQVTLRCSSQSGHNTVSWYQQALGQGPQFIFQYYREEENGRGNFPPRFSGLQFPNYSSELNVNALELDDSALYLCASSPQGKWGEENTIYFGEGSWLTVV.

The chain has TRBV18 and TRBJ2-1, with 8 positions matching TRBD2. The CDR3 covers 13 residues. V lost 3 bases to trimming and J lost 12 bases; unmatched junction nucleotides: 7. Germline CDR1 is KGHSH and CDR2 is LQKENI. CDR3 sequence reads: CASSPSSRGAQFF. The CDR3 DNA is TGTGCCAGCTCACCCTCCTCGCGGGGGGCGCAGTTCTTC.

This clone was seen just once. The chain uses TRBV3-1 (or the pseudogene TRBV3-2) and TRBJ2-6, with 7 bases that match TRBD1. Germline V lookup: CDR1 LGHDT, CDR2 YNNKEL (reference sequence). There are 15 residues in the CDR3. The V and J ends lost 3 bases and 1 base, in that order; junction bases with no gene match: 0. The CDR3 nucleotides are TGTGCCAGCAGCCAGACAGGGTCTGGGGCCAACGTCCTGACTTTC. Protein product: CASSQTGSGANVLTF.

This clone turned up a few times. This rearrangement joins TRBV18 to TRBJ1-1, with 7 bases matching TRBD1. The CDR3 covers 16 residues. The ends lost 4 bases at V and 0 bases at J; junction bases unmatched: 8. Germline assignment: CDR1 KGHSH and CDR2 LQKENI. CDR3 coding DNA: TGTGCCAGCTCACGACGGGACAGCCTCATGAACACTGAAGCTTTCTTT. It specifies CASSRRDSLMNTEAFF.

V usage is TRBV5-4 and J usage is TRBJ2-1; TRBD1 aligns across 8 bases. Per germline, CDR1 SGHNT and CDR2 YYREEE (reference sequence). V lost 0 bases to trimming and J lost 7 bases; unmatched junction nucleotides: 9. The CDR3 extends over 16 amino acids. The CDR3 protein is CASSLALGTGGNEQFF. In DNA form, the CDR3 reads TGTGCCAGCAGCTTGGCACTAGGTACAGGGGGTAATGAGCAGTTCTTC.

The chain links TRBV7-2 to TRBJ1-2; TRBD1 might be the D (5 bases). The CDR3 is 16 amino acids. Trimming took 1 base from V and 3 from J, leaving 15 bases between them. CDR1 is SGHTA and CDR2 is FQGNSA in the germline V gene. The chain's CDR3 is CASSLGVGRVDYGYTF. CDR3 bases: TGTGCCAGCAGCTTAGGGGTCGGCAGGGTTGACTATGGCTACACCTTC.

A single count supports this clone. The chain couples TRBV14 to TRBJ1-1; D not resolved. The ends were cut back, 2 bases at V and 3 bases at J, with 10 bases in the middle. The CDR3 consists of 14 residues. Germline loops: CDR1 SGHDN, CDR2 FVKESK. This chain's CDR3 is CASSQQVTYTEAFF. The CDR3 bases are TGTGCCAGCAGCCAACAAGTCACTTACACTGAAGCTTTCTTT. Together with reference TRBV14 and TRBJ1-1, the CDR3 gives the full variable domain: EAGVTQFPSHSVIEKGQTVTLRCDPISGHDNLYWYRRVMGKEIKFLLHFVKESKQDESGMPNNRFLAERTGGTYSTLKVQPAELEDSGVYFCASSQQVTYTEAFFGQGTRLTVV.

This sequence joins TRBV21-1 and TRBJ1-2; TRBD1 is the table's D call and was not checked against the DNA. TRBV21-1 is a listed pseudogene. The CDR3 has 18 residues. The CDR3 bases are TGTGCCAGCAGCAAAGCTCGTAACCGAAACAGGGTTACCTATGGCTACACCTTC. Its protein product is CASSKARNRNRVTYGYTF.

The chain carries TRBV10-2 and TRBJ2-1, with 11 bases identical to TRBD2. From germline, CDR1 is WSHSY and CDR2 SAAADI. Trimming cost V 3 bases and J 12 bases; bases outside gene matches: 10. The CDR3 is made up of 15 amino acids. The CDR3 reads CASSDRLAGGEGQFF. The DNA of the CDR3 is TGCGCCAGCAGTGATCGTCTAGCGGGGGGCGAGGGGCAGTTCTTC.